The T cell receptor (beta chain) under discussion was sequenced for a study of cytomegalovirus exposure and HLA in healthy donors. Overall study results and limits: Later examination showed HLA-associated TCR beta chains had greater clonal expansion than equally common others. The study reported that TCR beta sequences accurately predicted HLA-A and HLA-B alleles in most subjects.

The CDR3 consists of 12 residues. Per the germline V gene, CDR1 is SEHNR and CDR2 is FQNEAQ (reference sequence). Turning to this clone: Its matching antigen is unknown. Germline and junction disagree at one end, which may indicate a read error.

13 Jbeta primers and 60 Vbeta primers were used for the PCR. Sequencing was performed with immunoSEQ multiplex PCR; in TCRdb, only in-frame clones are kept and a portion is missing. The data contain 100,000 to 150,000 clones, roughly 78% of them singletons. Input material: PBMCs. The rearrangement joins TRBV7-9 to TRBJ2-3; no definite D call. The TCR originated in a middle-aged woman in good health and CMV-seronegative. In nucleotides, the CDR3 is TGTTCCAGCAGCTGGGCAGGAGATACGCAGTATTTT. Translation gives CSSSWAGDTQYF.